The sequence of this TCR beta chain was determined in a study of neoadjuvant anti-PD-1 for oral cavity cancer (dated by TCRdb to about 2021). Regarding the research as a whole: Before curative-intent surgical resection, most patients were given three to four biweekly doses of nivolumab at 3 mg/kg. Patients without progression received a fourth nivolumab dose around day 43 and underwent definitive surgical resection on days 50-56. Patients with complete response, partial response or stable disease by RECIST 1.1 were defined as responders, whereas patients with progression were defined as non-responders. The parent correlative cohort had around 11 patients and a response rate of approximately 30%.

For deep sequencing of PBMC libraries, mostly 450 to 600 ng of input genomic DNA was used, and six replicates were run per sample. TCRbeta libraries were prepared with the immunoSEQ hsTCRbeta kit according to the manufacturer's instructions. Sequencing of the completed libraries took place using an Illumina NovaSeq 6000 S4 flow cell after they had been pooled to 2.5 to 3.5 nM. The original methods were these. The immunoSEQ Analyzer handled quality control and preprocessing of the raw data. The analysis was limited to productive rearrangements, and each clonotype was defined by a unique CDR3 amino acid sequence. Repertoire clonality was estimated as the Gini-Simpson index, which was computed with the R package tcR. Gini indices were compared with Student's t test, and associations with tumor size change were assessed by Pearson correlation. Not all clones reach the TCRdb copy of this immuneACCESS table, which keeps in-frame sequences only. Checked studies attribute under half of the gap to unresolved V genes and leave the rest unexplained. V, J and clone size were drawn from that table, and D and trimming were deduced from the DNA. Across this sample there are more than 8,500 clones, with 50% to 70% seen only once. Roughly 4% of the sample goes to the ten largest clones.

The junction shows trimming of 5 bases on V and 5 bases on J, plus 21 bases between the germline ends. Reading from cysteine to phenylalanine, the CDR3 counts 15 amino acids. Of the read, only the CDR3 DNA is kept; its 45 bases are in frame from base 1. CDR1 and CDR2 were assigned from the germline V gene (reference sequence) as GTSNPN and SVGIG. The time point label, as the study defines it: after neoadjuvant nivolumab, at surgical resection. Patients had been newly diagnosed with stage II-IVA oral cavity squamous cell carcinoma, and no prior systemic or radiation treatment had been given to the patients. The cohort consisted of patients with HPV-negative, locally advanced oral cavity squamous cell carcinoma. Peripheral blood mononuclear cells were analyzed directly and were not maintained or expanded in culture. The samples were obtained from a longitudinal correlative study of a single-arm phase II trial testing neoadjuvant nivolumab in oral cavity squamous cell carcinoma. Genomic DNA-based TCRbeta sequencing was performed on subject-matched pre- and post-treatment PBMCs and tumors from three responders and three non-responders. Peripheral blood mononuclear cells were collected before nivolumab treatment and were collected again after treatment, at the time of surgery. The Maxwell RSC DNA from Cells kit was used to isolate genomic DNA from PBMCs.

Here is what the overall study found, with its caveats: After neoadjuvant nivolumab, significantly higher T cell clonality (Gini index) was found within PBMCs in non-responders than in responders. Higher pretreatment blood Treg/Th17 ratios correlated with higher pretreatment blood TCRbeta clonality and lower post-treatment tumor TCRbeta clonality. TCR analyses included only three patients per response group, and the authors called for larger cohorts for validation.

Concerning this clone: No antigen is known for it. No per-base quality is available; no much larger clone lies one base away.

The material sequenced was PBMCs, taken after nivolumab (anti-PD-1) treatment. Recombination linked TRBV30 to TRBJ1-2, with the identity of the D gene unclear. This TCR derives from a person aged 35-79 years with oral cavity squamous cell carcinoma. Here the CDR3 is given as CAWEPRLLRGYGYTF. Read as DNA, the sequence is TGTGCCTGGGAGCCCCGTTTACTCAGAGGGTATGGCTACACCTTC.